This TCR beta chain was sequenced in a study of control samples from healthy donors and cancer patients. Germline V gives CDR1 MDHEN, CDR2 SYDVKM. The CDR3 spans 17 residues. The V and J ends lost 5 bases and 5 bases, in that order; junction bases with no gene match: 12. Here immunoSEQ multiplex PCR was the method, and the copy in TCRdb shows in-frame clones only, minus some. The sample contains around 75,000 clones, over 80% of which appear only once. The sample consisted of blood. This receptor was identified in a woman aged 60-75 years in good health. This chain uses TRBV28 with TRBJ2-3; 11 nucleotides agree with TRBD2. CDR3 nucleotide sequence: TGTGCCAGCAGTACCTATAGCGGGAGGGCCGGGATAGATACGCAGTATTTT. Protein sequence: CASSTYSGRAGIDTQYF.